This T cell receptor (beta chain) was identified during a study of blood T cell repertoires in COVID-19. Study information: Collection of acute and convalescent COVID-19 samples took place in the United States, Italy and Spain.

The CDR3 is made up of 14 amino acids. Trimming took off 0 bases at V and 4 bases at J, with 10 bases between the two ends. The germline CDR1 and CDR2 sequences are SGDLS and YYNGEE. As handled by the study authors: Counts of nucleated cells, estimated from reference gene primer amplification, were obtained. Using immunoSEQ multiplex PCR, the repertoire was profiled, and TCRdb retains in-frame clones only, with some absent. That table furnishes V, J and clone size, whereas the DNA furnished D and trimming. Of 130,000 to 150,000 clones in the sample, 75% to 90% were seen once. The gene calls are TRBV9 and TRBJ1-2; tentatively, D is TRBD1 (6 bases). The clonotype was recovered from a woman between 55 and 75 years old with active COVID-19. The sample taken for sequencing was peripheral blood. The CDR3 nucleotides are TGTGCCAGCAGCGTAGGGGGGCCCCCCTATGGCTACACCTTC. As protein: CASSVGGPPYGYTF.